These 26 T cell receptor beta chains share one sample of origin, sequenced in a study of beta chain features in type 1 diabetes. TCRB transcripts that were expressed got sequenced, as all of the isolated RNA had been reverse transcribed. Clones were sequenced by immunoSEQ multiplex PCR, and TCRdb holds only the in-frame ones, with some missing. Here the sample spans a few hundred thousand clones, 15% to 20% being singletons. Sequencing was carried out using naive CD4+ T cells from blood. The receptors were sampled from a woman between 18 and 29 years old in good health.

CDR3 loop: CAWTLGQAEETQYF. The CDR3 region has the DNA TGTGCCTGGACCCTGGGACAGGCCGAAGAGACCCAGTACTTC. V and J are TRBV30 and TRBJ2-5, with 8 bases aligning to TRBD1. This CDR3 contains 14 residues. Germline V gives CDR1 GTSNPN, CDR2 SVGIG (reference sequence). V was pared by 4 bases and J by 3 bases, with 7 bases of the junction left unmatched.

This clone showed up just a few times. J is TRBJ2-3 and V is TRBV19; D might be TRBD2 (5 bases). V was clipped by 7 bases and J by 2 bases, with 13 bases between them. The CDR3 runs 14 residues. The V gene's germline CDR1 is LNHDA and CDR2 SQIVND (reference sequence). The CDR3 region is CASIPGGHTDTQYF. The DNA of the CDR3 is TGTGCCAGTATACCAGGAGGCCACACAGATACGCAGTATTTT.

The V and J genes are TRBV29-1 and TRBJ1-2; no firm D call. Trimming shortened V by 4 bases and J by 0 bases, and 6 bases separated the two germline ends. Germline-derived CDR1 and CDR2 are SQVTM and ANQGSEA. The CDR3 extends over 12 amino acids. CDR3: CSVGTPNYGYTF. The CDR3 DNA follows: TGCAGCGTTGGGACTCCTAACTATGGCTACACCTTC.

The rearrangement joins TRBV29-1 to TRBJ1-1; 7 bases fit TRBD1. The CDR3 spans 13 residues. Trimming removed 5 bases from V and 0 bases from J; junction bases left unmatched: 3. Germline V lookup: CDR1 SQVTM, CDR2 ANQGSEA. CDR3 nucleotides: TGCAGCGTTCGGGACAGTGTGAACACTGAAGCTTTCTTT. Amino acids: CSVRDSVNTEAFF.

The rearrangement uses TRBV7-9 and TRBJ2-7; D remains ambiguous. The CDR3 extends over 11 amino acids. The V gene's germline CDR1 is SEHNR and CDR2 FQNEAQ (reference sequence). The V gene lost 5 bases and the J gene lost 5 bases, with 7 bases spanning the gap. For the CDR3, the DNA is TGTGCCAGCAGCGACAACGACGAGCAGTACTTC. Residues: CASSDNDEQYF. Full variable domain (rest looked up from reference TRBV7-9 and TRBJ2-7): DTGVSQNPRHKITKRGQNVTFRCDPISEHNRLYWYRQTLGQGPEFLTYFQNEAQLEKSRLLSDRFSAERPKGSFSTLEIQRTEQGDSAMYLCASSDNDEQYFGPGTRLTVT.

This chain uses TRBV5-6 with TRBJ2-5; D is perhaps TRBD2 (5 bases). This CDR3 has 15 amino acids. Trimming took off 5 bases at V and 7 bases at J, with 21 bases between the two ends. Germline V gene sequence: CDR1 SGHDT, CDR2 YYEEEE. The CDR3 nucleotides read TGTGCCAGCAGTACTCCTCGAGGGCCCCTTATGACCCAGTACTTC. Translating gives CASSTPRGPLMTQYF.

The chain has TRBV5-6 and TRBJ2-1, with 7 bases lining up with TRBD1. This CDR3 has 14 residues. Unmatched junction bases numbered 8, after V lost 5 bases and J lost 6 bases. Looked up from germline, CDR1 is SGHDT and CDR2 is YYEEEE. CDR3 nucleotides: TGTGCCAGCAGTCCGGCCCACAGGGGCAATGAGCAGTTCTTC. It yields the protein CASSPAHRGNEQFF.

The chain links TRBV15 to TRBJ2-5; TRBD2 agrees at 8 bases. The CDR3 loop spans 16 amino acids. Germline V gives CDR1 LNHNV, CDR2 YYDKDF (reference sequence). V was pared by 2 bases and J by 3 bases, with 8 bases of the junction left unmatched. The CDR3 DNA is TGTGCCACCAGCAGACGCCTGGGAGCGGGGGAAGAGACCCAGTACTTC. Amino acids: CATSRRLGAGEETQYF.

This clone was seen a handful of times. V is TRBV30 and J is TRBJ1-5; 9 nucleotides line up with TRBD1. The junction had 7 bases not matched to a gene; V was cut back by 3 bases and J by 4 bases. CDR1 and CDR2 from the germline V gene are GTSNPN and SVGIG (reference sequence). This CDR3 region has 15 residues. This CDR3 is CAWSHRDRDNQPQHF. DNA for the CDR3: TGTGCCTGGAGCCACCGGGACAGGGATAATCAGCCCCAGCATTTT. Complete variable domain (other parts from reference TRBV30 and TRBJ1-5): SQTIHQWPATLVQPVGSPLSLECTVEGTSNPNLYWYRQAAGRGLQLLFYSVGIGQISSEVPQNLSASRPQDRQFILSSKKLLLSDSGFYLCAWSHRDRDNQPQHFGDGTRLSIL.

The chain links TRBV30 to TRBJ2-2; 9 bases are shared with TRBD2. The CDR3 is made up of 17 amino acids. CDR1 is GTSNPN, CDR2 SVGIG, per germline (reference sequence). Unmatched junction bases numbered 8, after V lost 1 base and J lost 2 bases. CDR3 bases: TGTGCCTGGAGTGGAGGGCCAGCGGGGGGAAACACCGGGGAGCTGTTTTTT. Its protein is CAWSGGPAGGNTGELFF.

V usage is TRBV7-2 and J usage is TRBJ2-2, with D possibly being TRBD2 (6 bases). Trimming removed 1 base from V and 4 bases from J, with 10 bases in between. Germline values: CDR1 SGHTA, CDR2 FQGNSA. This CDR3 comprises 15 residues. The CDR3 reads CASSLVGLLTGELFF. The CDR3 DNA sequence: TGTGCCAGCAGCTTAGTGGGACTCCTCACCGGGGAGCTGTTTTTT.

This chain joins TRBV29-1 and TRBJ2-1; D is unresolved. Germline CDR1 reads SQVTM; CDR2 reads ANQGSEA. The germline V and J ends were trimmed by 4 bases and 3 bases, with 7 bases remaining between them. The CDR3 is 12 residues long. This chain's CDR3 is CSVGGLYNEQFF. The CDR3 DNA follows: TGCAGCGTTGGAGGTCTCTACAATGAGCAGTTCTTC.

The CDR3 reads CASSGGGDQPQHF. DNA for the CDR3: TGTGCCAGTAGTGGAGGGGGCGATCAGCCCCAGCATTTT. This chain connects TRBV19 to TRBJ1-5; 7 bases map to TRBD1. The V gene end was trimmed by 5 bases and the J gene end by 5 bases; junction bases not matched to a gene: 3. Germline V gene sequence: CDR1 LNHDA, CDR2 SQIVND (reference sequence). The CDR3 is 13 amino acids.

In this sample, this clone turned up a few times. The chain couples TRBV11-2 to TRBJ2-3, with 7 bases that match TRBD1. CDR1 and CDR2 (germline): SGHAT, FQNNGV. Trimming removed 3 bases from V and 1 base from J; junction bases left unmatched: 4. CDR3 length: 15 amino acids. The CDR3 sequence is CASSLRGPGTDTQYF. In DNA form, the CDR3 reads TGTGCCAGCAGCTTGAGGGGGCCAGGCACAGATACGCAGTATTTT.

The chain links TRBV30 to TRBJ2-7, with 7 bases aligning to TRBD1. Germline values: CDR1 GTSNPN, CDR2 SVGIG (reference sequence). V was pared by 5 bases and J by 4 bases, with 5 bases of the junction left unmatched. This CDR3 spans 12 amino acids. Here the CDR3 DNA reads TGTGCCTGGTCCGCACAGGGGTACGAGCAGTACTTC. This encodes CAWSAQGYEQYF.

Comment on this clone: At the DNA level, this CDR3 is encoded by other sequences in the same sample as well. The rearrangement links TRBV18 to TRBJ1-1; 10 bases agree with TRBD1. Trimming took 3 bases from V and 3 from J; bases not matched to a gene: 1. CDR1 and CDR2 (germline): KGHSH, LQKENI. This CDR3 comprises 14 residues. CDR3 region: CASSPGTGDTEAFF. CDR3 sequence (DNA): TGTGCCAGCTCACCTGGGACAGGGGACACTGAAGCTTTCTTT.

This clone was counted between two and nine times. This chain uses TRBV4-1 with TRBJ2-2; D gene unclear. Germline assignment: CDR1 MGHRA and CDR2 YSYEKL. There are 12 residues in the CDR3. The germline V and J ends were trimmed by 4 bases and 6 bases, with 6 bases remaining between them. CDR3: CASSPPAGELFF. The CDR3, as DNA: TGCGCCAGCAGCCCTCCAGCCGGGGAGCTGTTTTTT.

The table lists this clone with a few counts. The CDR3 DNA sequence: TGTGCCAGCAGTGAGAGATTAGCCAAAAACATTCAGTACTTC. Translation gives CASSERLAKNIQYF. V and J are TRBV6-1 and TRBJ2-4; the D is unclear. The V gene lost 3 bases and the J gene lost 0 bases, with 6 bases spanning the gap. The CDR3 length is 14 residues. CDR1 and CDR2 (germline): MNHNS, SASEGT.

This clone occurred a few times. The chain recombines TRBV30 with TRBJ1-5; D gene unclear. V was pared by 0 bases and J by 7 bases, with 13 bases between. The CDR3 loop spans 14 amino acids. Germline CDR1 is GTSNPN and CDR2 is SVGIG (reference sequence). CDR3: CAWSVLGRRQPQHF. For the CDR3, the DNA is TGTGCCTGGAGTGTCTTGGGGAGGAGGCAGCCCCAGCATTTT. The whole variable domain, remainder taken from reference TRBV30 and TRBJ1-5, is SQTIHQWPATLVQPVGSPLSLECTVEGTSNPNLYWYRQAAGRGLQLLFYSVGIGQISSEVPQNLSASRPQDRQFILSSKKLLLSDSGFYLCAWSVLGRRQPQHFGDGTRLSIL.

CDR3 DNA: TGTGCTAGTGGTTCCGGACTAGAGGCCTACAATGAGCAGTTCTTC. It translates to CASGSGLEAYNEQFF. The V call is TRBV12-5, the J call TRBJ2-1; TRBD2 matches 7 bases. Germline loops: CDR1 LGHNT, CDR2 FRNRAP. The CDR3 totals 15 residues. Germline trimming cut 4 bases from V and 2 bases from J; bases unmatched to any gene: 5.

The chain recombines TRBV18 with TRBJ2-5; possibly TRBD1 for D (6 bases). The V gene's germline CDR1 is KGHSH and CDR2 LQKENI. This CDR3 has 14 amino acids. V was cut by 3 bases and J by 4 bases, with 12 bases left in between. The chain's CDR3 is CASSPNRVGETQYF. Here the CDR3 DNA reads TGTGCCAGCTCACCGAACAGGGTAGGAGAGACCCAGTACTTC.

The rearrangement joins TRBV2 to TRBJ2-7; TRBD2 might be the D (5 bases). The V and J ends lost 2 bases and 3 bases respectively, with 8 bases between them. This CDR3 region has 13 residues. Germline assignment: CDR1 SNHLY and CDR2 FYNNEI. The CDR3 DNA reads as TGTGCCAGCAGTGAAAACGGGGACTACGAGCAGTACTTC. It codes for CASSENGDYEQYF.

V and J are TRBV7-2 and TRBJ2-1, with 9 positions matching TRBD2. V shed 5 bases, J shed 7 bases, and the junction held 9 bases outside the gene matches. The germline V gene has CDR1 SGHTA and CDR2 FQGNSA. CDR3 length: 15 residues. CDR3 protein: CASSLTSGAANEQFF. In DNA form, the CDR3 reads TGTGCCAGCAGCCTGACTAGCGGAGCCGCTAATGAGCAGTTCTTC.

This chain connects TRBV29-1 to TRBJ2-1, with D possibly matching TRBD2 (6 bases). This CDR3 spans 14 amino acids. Germline V gives CDR1 SQVTM, CDR2 ANQGSEA. Trimming took 5 bases from V and 2 from J, leaving 13 bases between them. The DNA for the CDR3 is TGCAGCGTTAAGGAACTAGCAGCCTACAATGAGCAGTTCTTC. Its translation: CSVKELAAYNEQFF.

This clone has more than one count but fewer than ten. The chain links TRBV4-1 to TRBJ2-2; 8 nucleotides match TRBD1. With 1 base clipped from V and 1 base from J, the junction kept 11 bases outside the gene matches. Germline V gives CDR1 MGHRA, CDR2 YSYEKL. This CDR3 contains 19 residues. The CDR3 DNA sequence: TGCGCCAGCAGCCAAGGAGGCCTCTCCAGGGGGCTGAACACCGGGGAGCTGTTTTTT. Residues: CASSQGGLSRGLNTGELFF.

The table lists this clone with a few counts. The rearrangement joins TRBV30 to TRBJ1-5; possibly TRBD1 for D (5 bases). The CDR3 consists of 13 residues. With 4 bases removed from V and 5 bases from J, the gap between germline ends came to 12 bases. Germline lookup yields CDR1 GTSNPN and CDR2 SVGIG (reference sequence). The CDR3 loop is CAWKGQFDQPQHF. CDR3 in DNA: TGTGCCTGGAAGGGGCAGTTTGATCAGCCCCAGCATTTT.